This T cell receptor (beta chain) was recovered during a study of shared T cell receptors in the human thymus. The ends were cut back, 5 bases at V and 8 bases at J, with 15 bases in the middle. Per germline, CDR1 GTSNPN and CDR2 SVGIG (reference sequence). The CDR3 contains 12 residues. Produced via immunoSEQ multiplex PCR; TCRdb's table is partial and in-frame only. The data contain about 660,000 clones, around 87% of them singletons. These records were also assigned to another study, of human thymus T cells. That study adds: Infants, healthy and Finnish, who were having corrective surgery for congenital heart defects served as donors. Thymic resections from corrective heart surgery supplied the tissue. Apparent skewing of V and J gene usage characterized both thymic and blood repertoires. Related research described strongly overlapping thymic repertoires in unrelated people.

The receptor was derived from a boy in the first two years of life with a congenital heart defect. The chain couples TRBV30 to TRBJ1-1, with D possibly TRBD1 on 5 matching bases. Sequencing was performed on thymocytes. CDR3 in DNA: TGTGCCTGGCACCAGGGATGGGAAGAAGCTTTCTTT. The encoded protein is CAWHQGWEEAFF.